The source of this TCR beta chain is a study of OX40 agonist ivuxolimab in advanced cancers. Study information: One hepatocellular carcinoma and a couple of cutaneous melanoma patients partially responded. Study findings and constraints: At 0.1 to 3.0 mg/kg and by week 6, clonal expansion occurred in CD4+ and CD8+ blood T cells. Expansion of clones was among the lowest in partial responders at 0.1-3.0 mg/kg.

Germline V gene sequence: CDR1 MNHNY, CDR2 SVGAGI (reference sequence). Trimming removed 2 bases at V and 1 base at J, with 6 bases between. This CDR3 has 14 amino acids. Here immunoSEQ multiplex PCR was the method, and the copy in TCRdb shows in-frame clones only, minus some. The repertoire holds under 70,000 clones, with about 85% as singletons. As to this clone: Its antigen is still unknown.

The sequence derives from an adult with an advanced solid tumor such as melanoma, head and neck, liver or kidney cancer. The chain has TRBV6-6 and TRBJ1-3; unclear D gene. This specimen was CD4+ or CD8+ T cells sorted from blood, taken in a trial of the OX40 agonist ivuxolimab. CDR3 nucleotides: TGTGCCAGCAGTTACGGTGGTTCTGGAAACACCATATATTTT. It is translated as CASSYGGSGNTIYF.